This T cell receptor beta chain was retrieved from a study of CD8 T cells in Susac syndrome. V shed 0 bases and J 4 bases; nucleotides not matched to a gene: 2. The CDR3 totals 14 residues. The germline CDR1 and CDR2 sequences are SGHDT and YYEEEE. RNA totalling about 0.45 to 1 ug underwent reverse transcription with random hexamers. Via MiXCR, TCRdb re-called the immunoSEQ multiplex PCR reads, giving one row per CDR3 protein. The sample yields 140,000 to 150,000 distinct CDR3 sequences, approximately 94% seen once. Study-level points and caveats: Regarding the TCR sequencing and HLA analysis, the study admitted that a relatively small number of individuals were involved.

Worth noting for this clonotype: Its antigen remains unknown.

TEMRA cells were FACS-enriched, with CD8+ and CD4+ T cells isolated negatively. The TCR was taken from a human donor in good health. This chain uses TRBV5-6 with TRBJ1-1; the match to TRBD1 covers 8 bases. Sequencing used CD4+ T cells from PBMCs. The CDR3 here is CASSLVQGVTEAFF. The CDR3 DNA follows: TGTGCCAGCAGCTTGGTACAGGGGGTCACTGAAGCTTTCTTT. The variable domain in full, completed from reference TRBV5-6 and TRBJ1-1, reads DAGVTQSPTHLIKTRGQQVTLRCSPKSGHDTVSWYQQALGQGPQFIFQYYEEEERQRGNFPDRFSGHQFPNYSSELNVNALLLGDSALYLCASSLVQGVTEAFFGQGTRLTVV.